The 14 T cell receptor beta chains below were found in one sample sequenced in a study of T cell repertoires in cytomegalovirus infection. TCRdb ran MiXCR on the reads and lists one entry per CDR3 protein. This table has about 240,000 distinct CDR3 sequences, roughly an eighth appearing once. Sequenced: PBMCs. The origin of the receptors is a human donor in good health (CMV status not recorded). Some clones in this sample may be carry-over from other donors' samples.

This clonotype was seen repeatedly, ten times or more. The chain uses TRBV7-2 and TRBJ2-1; 12 bases map to TRBD2. The V gene end was trimmed by 3 bases and the J gene end by 6 bases; junction bases not matched to a gene: 0. The CDR3 consists of 14 residues. The germline V gene encodes CDR1 SGHTA and CDR2 FQGNSA. CDR3 loop: CASSLTSGSNEQFF. CDR3 coding DNA: TGTGCCAGCAGCTTGACTAGCGGGAGCAATGAGCAGTTCTTC.

This clonotype was seen many times. The chain links TRBV7-3 to TRBJ2-2; a weak D match, TRBD2 (6 bases). The V end lost 3 bases, the J end lost 1 base, and 12 bases lay between the germline ends. Germline V CDR1 and CDR2: SGHTA, FQGTGA. The CDR3 has 16 residues. CDR3 nucleotides: TGTGCCAGCAGCTTTAAGGCGGGGATGAACACCGGGGAGCTGTTTTTT. Residues: CASSFKAGMNTGELFF.

This clonotype was found a few times. The chain combines TRBV19 with TRBJ2-7; D gene unclear. Germline lookup yields CDR1 LNHDA and CDR2 SQIVND (reference sequence). Trimming removed 6 bases from V and 0 bases from J, with 12 bases in between. The CDR3 is 14 amino acids. This CDR3 reads CASSNGRFSYEQYF. Written as DNA, the CDR3 is TGTGCCAGTAGCAACGGACGGTTCTCCTACGAGCAGTACTTC.

This clonotype was recorded at least ten times. The rearrangement uses TRBV12-3 or TRBV12-4 and TRBJ1-1, with TRBD1 as a possible D gene (6 bases). The CDR3 sequence is 13 residues long. Trimming shortened V by 1 base and J by 8 bases, and 11 bases separated the two germline ends. This CDR3 is CASSLVTGEEAFF. CDR3 nucleotide sequence: TGTGCCAGCAGTTTAGTGACAGGAGAAGAAGCTTTCTTT.

This clonotype turned up a few times. This sequence joins TRBV29-1 and TRBJ2-6; unclear D gene. V was clipped by 4 bases and J by 0 bases, with 4 bases between them. The CDR3 is made up of 13 amino acids. Germline V gene data show CDR1 as SQVTM and CDR2 as ANQGSEA. CDR3: CSVANSGANVLTF. CDR3 bases: TGCAGCGTTGCGAACTCTGGGGCCAACGTCCTGACTTTC.

This clonotype has at least ten counts. This chain connects TRBV14 to TRBJ2-1; a weak D match, TRBD2 (5 bases). V lost 3 bases to trimming and J lost 1 base, with 10 bases between them. Per germline, CDR1 SGHDN and CDR2 FVKESK. The CDR3 loop spans 15 amino acids. The CDR3 reads CASSQVRRSYNEQFF. In DNA form, the CDR3 reads TGTGCCAGCAGCCAGGTTCGGAGGTCCTACAATGAGCAGTTCTTC.

This clonotype came up many times. This rearrangement joins TRBV7-2 to TRBJ2-7, with 9 bases that match TRBD2. Germline V gene data show CDR1 as SGHTA and CDR2 as FQGNSA. V lost 1 base and J lost 1; bases outside the gene matches: 5. The CDR3 extends over 16 amino acids. For the CDR3, the DNA is TGTGCCAGCAGCTTAGAGGTAGCGGGAGCTTCCTACGAGCAGTACTTC. It translates to CASSLEVAGASYEQYF.

The rearrangement joins TRBV7-2 to TRBJ2-1; D may be TRBD2 (9 bases). Between the trimmed V and J ends, which lost 0 bases and 7 bases, there was a span of 16 bases. Germline CDR1 is SGHTA and CDR2 is FQGNSA. The CDR3 has 16 residues. The CDR3 loop is CASSLAPSGTGNEQFF. CDR3 in DNA: TGTGCCAGCAGCTTAGCCCCTAGCGGGACAGGTAATGAGCAGTTCTTC.

The chain links TRBV5-4 to TRBJ2-7; TRBD1 aligns across 7 bases. Germline CDR1 reads SGHNT; CDR2 reads YYREEE (reference sequence). The CDR3 sequence is 14 residues long. The J segment lost 3 bases and the V segment lost 3 bases, leaving 6 bases of the junction unmatched. The CDR3 is CASSSRGQLYEQYF. The CDR3, as DNA: TGTGCCAGCAGCTCAAGGGGGCAGCTCTACGAGCAGTACTTC.

This clonotype was detected ten times or more. The V call is TRBV7-3, the J call TRBJ2-5, with D maybe TRBD1 (6 bases). Trimming removed 7 bases at V and 2 bases at J, with 11 bases between. The CDR3 has 13 amino acids. Germline V gene sequence: CDR1 SGHTA, CDR2 FQGTGA. The CDR3 loop is CASTIQGQETQYF. CDR3 nucleotides: TGTGCCAGCACCATTCAGGGGCAAGAGACCCAGTACTTC. The whole variable domain, filled in from reference TRBV7-3 and TRBJ2-5, reads GAGVSQTPSNKVTEKGKYVELRCDPISGHTALYWYRQSLGQGPEFLIYFQGTGAADDSGLPNDRFFAVRPEGSVSTLKIQRTERGDSAVYLCASTIQGQETQYFGPGTRLLVL.

This clonotype has a handful of counts. This rearrangement joins TRBV29-1 to TRBJ1-1; no definite D call. The germline V gene encodes CDR1 SQVTM and CDR2 ANQGSEA. This CDR3 region has 13 residues. V dropped 2 bases and J dropped 0 bases, with 7 bases sitting between them. The CDR3 protein is CSVELQLNTEAFF. As DNA, the CDR3 is TGCAGCGTTGAATTACAGTTGAACACTGAAGCTTTCTTT.

This clonotype showed up just once. A much bigger clone sits one base away, suggesting this may be a read error. CDR3 nucleotides: TGCAGCGACGGAGCCGGGACCACACACGATCAGCCCCAGCATTTT. Its protein product is CSDGAGTTHDQPQHF. The J gene is TRBJ1-5, the V gene TRBV29-1; D is perhaps TRBD1 (5 bases). The CDR3 length is 15 residues. The germline V gene has CDR1 SQVTM and CDR2 ANQGSEA. Trimming removed 7 bases at V and 5 bases at J, with 21 bases between.

This clonotype occurred many times. The V call is TRBV7-2, the J call TRBJ2-1; TRBD2 agrees at 8 bases. The CDR3 consists of 16 residues. Germline CDR1 and CDR2: SGHTA and FQGNSA. V gave up 0 bases and J gave up 4 bases; unmatched junction bases: 5. The CDR3 is CASSLAGRGAYNEQFF. For the CDR3, the DNA is TGTGCCAGCAGCTTAGCGGGGCGGGGGGCTTACAATGAGCAGTTCTTC.

This clonotype was recorded many times. The J gene is TRBJ1-1, the V gene TRBV19; a possible D gene is TRBD1 (6 bases). The germline V and J ends were trimmed by 5 bases and 3 bases, with 16 bases remaining between them. CDR1 and CDR2 (germline): LNHDA, SQIVND (reference sequence). This CDR3 region has 15 residues. The CDR3 is CASSSMGGGDTEAFF. As DNA, the CDR3 is TGTGCCAGTAGTTCCATGGGGGGCGGAGACACTGAAGCTTTCTTT.